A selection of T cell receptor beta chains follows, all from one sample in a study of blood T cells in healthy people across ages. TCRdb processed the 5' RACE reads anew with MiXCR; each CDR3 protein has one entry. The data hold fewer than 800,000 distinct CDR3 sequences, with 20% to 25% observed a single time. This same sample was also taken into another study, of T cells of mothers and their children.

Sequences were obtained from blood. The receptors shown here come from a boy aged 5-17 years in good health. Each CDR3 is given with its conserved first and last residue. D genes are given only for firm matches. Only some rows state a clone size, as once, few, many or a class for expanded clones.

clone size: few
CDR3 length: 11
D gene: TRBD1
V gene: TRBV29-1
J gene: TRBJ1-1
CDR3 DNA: TGCAGCGTCAGGGGGCTTCTTGAAGCTTTCTTT
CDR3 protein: CSVRGLLEAFF

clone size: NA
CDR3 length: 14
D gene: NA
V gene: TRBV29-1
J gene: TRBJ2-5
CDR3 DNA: TGCAGCGTTGTGGTAGAGGGCATCCGAGAGACCCAGTACTTC
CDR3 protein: CSVVVEGIRETQYF

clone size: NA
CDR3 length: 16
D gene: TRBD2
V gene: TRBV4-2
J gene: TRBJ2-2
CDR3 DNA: TGTGCCAGCAGCCAAGGGTCTAGCGGTGACACCGGGGAGCTGTTTTTT
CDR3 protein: CASSQGSSGDTGELFF

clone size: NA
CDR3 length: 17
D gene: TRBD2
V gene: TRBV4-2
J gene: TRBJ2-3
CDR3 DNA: TGTGCCAGCAGCCAAGTAACTAGCGGGGAGACCACAGATACGCAGTATTTT
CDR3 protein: CASSQVTSGETTDTQYF

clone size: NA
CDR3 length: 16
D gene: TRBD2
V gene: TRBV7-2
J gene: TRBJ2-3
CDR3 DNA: TGTGCCAGCAGCTCAGGTGGCGGGAGTGGGTCTGATACGCAGTATTTT
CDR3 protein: CASSSGGGSGSDTQYF

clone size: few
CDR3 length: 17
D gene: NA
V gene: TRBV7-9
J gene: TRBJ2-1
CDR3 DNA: TGTGCCAGCAGCTTATTGCAGGGAAGAAGTAACGGGATGGGGCAGTTCTTC
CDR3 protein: CASSLLQGRSNGMGQFF

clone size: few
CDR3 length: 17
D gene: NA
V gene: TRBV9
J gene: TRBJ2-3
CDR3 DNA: TGTGCCAGCAGCGTAAACCCGGGCGGGACTAGCACAGATACGCAGTATTTT
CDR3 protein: CASSVNPGGTSTDTQYF

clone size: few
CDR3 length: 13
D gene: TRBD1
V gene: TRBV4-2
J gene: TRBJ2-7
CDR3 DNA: TGTGCCAGCAGCCAAGGGACAGGGGCCGAGCAGTACTTC
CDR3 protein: CASSQGTGAEQYF

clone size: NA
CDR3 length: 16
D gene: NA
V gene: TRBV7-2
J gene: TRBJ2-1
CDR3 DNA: TGTGCCAGCAGCTTAGCAGGTCTATCTACGTACAATGAGCAGTTCTTC
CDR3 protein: CASSLAGLSTYNEQFF

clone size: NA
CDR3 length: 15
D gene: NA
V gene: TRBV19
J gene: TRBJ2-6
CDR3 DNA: TGTGCCAGTAGTGCACAGGGACCTGGGGCCAACGTCCTGACTTTC
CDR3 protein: CASSAQGPGANVLTF

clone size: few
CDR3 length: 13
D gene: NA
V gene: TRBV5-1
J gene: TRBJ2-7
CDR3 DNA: TGCGCCAGCAGCCCTAACATGGGGAACGAGCAGTACTTC
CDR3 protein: CASSPNMGNEQYF

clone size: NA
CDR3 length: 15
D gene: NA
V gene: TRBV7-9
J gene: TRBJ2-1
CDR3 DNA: TGTGCCAGCAGCTTAGTAGTCGAATCCTACAATGAGCAGTTCTTC
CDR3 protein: CASSLVVESYNEQFF

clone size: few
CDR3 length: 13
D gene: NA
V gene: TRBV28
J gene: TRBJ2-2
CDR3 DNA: TGTGCCAGCAGTTTCCAGGCAACCGGGGAGCTGTTTTTT
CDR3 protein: CASSFQATGELFF

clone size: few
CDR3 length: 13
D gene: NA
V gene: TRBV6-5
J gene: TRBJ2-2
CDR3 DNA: TGTGCCAGCAGTTACCCTTATACCGGGGAGCTGTTTTTT
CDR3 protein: CASSYPYTGELFF

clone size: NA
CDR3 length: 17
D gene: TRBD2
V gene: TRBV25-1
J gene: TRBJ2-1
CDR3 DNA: TGTGCCAGCAGTGATCCAAGACTAGCGGGAGGTCCAGGTGAGCAGTTCTTC
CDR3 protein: CASSDPRLAGGPGEQFF

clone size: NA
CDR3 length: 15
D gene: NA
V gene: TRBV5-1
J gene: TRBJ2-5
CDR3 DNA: TGCGCCAGCAGCTTTAACCCTAGTCGGGGAGAGACCCAGTACTTC
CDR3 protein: CASSFNPSRGETQYF

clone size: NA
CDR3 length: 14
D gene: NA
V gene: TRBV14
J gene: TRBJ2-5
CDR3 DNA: TGTGCCAGCAGCCAAGATATTCTCCAAGAGACCCAGTACTTC
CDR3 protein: CASSQDILQETQYF

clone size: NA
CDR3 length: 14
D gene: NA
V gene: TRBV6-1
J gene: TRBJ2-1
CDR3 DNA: TGTGCCAGCAGTGAATCCATCCCCTACAATGAGCAGTTCTTC
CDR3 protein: CASSESIPYNEQFF

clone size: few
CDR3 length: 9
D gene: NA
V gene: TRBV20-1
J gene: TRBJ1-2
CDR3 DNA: TGCAGTCCCGCACATGGCTACACCTTC
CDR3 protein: CSPAHGYTF

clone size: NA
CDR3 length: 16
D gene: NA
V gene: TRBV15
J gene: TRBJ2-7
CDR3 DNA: TGTGCCACCAGCAGAGCCGACTTAATTATAGGCGGCGAGCAGTACTTC
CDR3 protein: CATSRADLIIGGEQYF

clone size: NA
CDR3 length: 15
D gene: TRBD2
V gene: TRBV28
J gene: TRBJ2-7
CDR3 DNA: TGTGCCAGCAGTTGGGGGGGACTAGCGGGAAACGAGCAGTACTTC
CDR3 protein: CASSWGGLAGNEQYF

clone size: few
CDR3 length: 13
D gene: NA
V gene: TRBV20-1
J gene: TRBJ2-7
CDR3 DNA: TGCAGTGTCCGCCGCCGGGGCTTCAACGAGCAGTACTTC
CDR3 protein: CSVRRRGFNEQYF